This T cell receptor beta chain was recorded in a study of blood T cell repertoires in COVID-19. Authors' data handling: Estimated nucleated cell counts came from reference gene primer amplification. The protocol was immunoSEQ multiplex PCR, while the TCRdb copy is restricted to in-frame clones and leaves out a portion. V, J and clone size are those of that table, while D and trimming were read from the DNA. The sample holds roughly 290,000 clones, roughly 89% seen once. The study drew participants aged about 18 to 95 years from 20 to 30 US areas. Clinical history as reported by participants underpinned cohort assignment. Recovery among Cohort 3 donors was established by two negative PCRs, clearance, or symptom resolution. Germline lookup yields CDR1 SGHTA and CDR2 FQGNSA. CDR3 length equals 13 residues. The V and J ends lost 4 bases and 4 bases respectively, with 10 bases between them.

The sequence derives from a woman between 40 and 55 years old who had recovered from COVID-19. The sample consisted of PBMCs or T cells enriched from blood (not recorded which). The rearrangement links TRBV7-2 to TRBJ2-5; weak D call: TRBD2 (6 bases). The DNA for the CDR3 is TGTGCCAGCAGCTGGAGAGCGGGAGAGACCCAGTACTTC. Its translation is CASSWRAGETQYF.